Below are 16 T cell receptor beta chains sequenced from a single sample in a study of shared clonotypes between healthy human individuals. Cells designated naive CD8 were CD45RO-negative and were positively selected for CCR7, with terminally differentiated effector memory CD45RA+ cells excluded. Some clones are missing from TCRdb's copy, which holds only in-frame ones; the method was immunoSEQ multiplex PCR. The repertoire holds about 800,000 clones, roughly 96% seen once, with about 0.25% in the top ten. Material: naive CD8+ T cells sorted from blood. The receptors come from a man aged 25 to 40 in good health.

This clone was seen once. The chain uses TRBV2 and TRBJ2-4; 11 nucleotides line up with TRBD1. The CDR3 is 18 amino acids. V lost 5 bases to trimming and J lost 3 bases; unmatched junction nucleotides: 12. Germline CDR1 and CDR2: SNHLY and FYNNEI. The CDR3 DNA reads as TGTGCCAGCAGTTATCCCCGGGACAGGGGGGGAGGCAAAAACATTCAGTACTTC. Amino acids: CASSYPRDRGGGKNIQYF.

This clone was seen a single time. This chain joins TRBV10-3 and TRBJ2-7; 7 nucleotides match TRBD2. The CDR3 runs to 14 residues. The junction had 8 bases not matched to a gene; V was cut back by 5 bases and J by 4 bases. Per the germline V gene, CDR1 is ENHRY and CDR2 is SYGVKD. The CDR3 reads CAISSSAGEYEQYF. The CDR3 DNA sequence: TGTGCCATCAGTTCCTCGGCGGGAGAGTACGAGCAGTACTTC.

The chain combines TRBV7-9 with TRBJ1-5; no reliable D call. Germline loops: CDR1 SEHNR, CDR2 FQNEAQ (reference sequence). Between the trimmed V and J ends, which lost 1 base and 7 bases, there was a span of 5 bases. The CDR3 covers 12 residues. CDR3: CASSLVTQPQHF. CDR3 sequence (DNA): TGTGCCAGCAGCTTAGTAACCCAGCCCCAGCATTTT.

Remarks on this clone: A read error may produce the germline difference seen at one junction end. J is TRBJ2-1 and V is TRBV28, with TRBD2 matching over 8 bases. Germline values: CDR1 MDHEN, CDR2 SYDVKM. This CDR3 contains 14 residues. The CDR3: CACSGSRSYNEQFF. The CDR3 DNA sequence: TGTGCCTGCAGCGGGAGTCGGTCCTACAATGAGCAGTTCTTC.

The J gene is TRBJ2-1, the V gene TRBV11-2, with 13 bases matching TRBD2. The CDR3 is made up of 17 amino acids. Germline CDR1 reads SGHAT; CDR2 reads FQNNGV. V gave up 5 bases and J gave up 4 bases; unmatched junction bases: 8. CDR3 amino acids: CASSPGLAGVGYNEQFF. CDR3 nucleotide sequence: TGTGCCAGCAGCCCCGGACTAGCGGGAGTGGGGTACAATGAGCAGTTCTTC.

Turning to this clone: This same CDR3 is encoded by further DNA sequences in the sample. J is TRBJ2-3 and V is TRBV28, with D possibly being TRBD2 (7 bases). The CDR3 length is 13 residues. Trimming took 2 bases from V and 6 from J, leaving 9 bases between them. Germline V gene sequence: CDR1 MDHEN, CDR2 SYDVKM. The DNA of the CDR3 is TGTGCCAGCAGTTTAACGGGGGGCGATACGCAGTATTTT. Its protein is CASSLTGGDTQYF.

J is TRBJ2-1 and V is TRBV7-9; the D gene is possibly TRBD2 (5 bases). V was clipped by 0 bases and J by 3 bases, with 9 bases between them. The CDR3 contains 15 residues. Germline CDR1 and CDR2: SEHNR and FQNEAQ (reference sequence). CDR3 sequence (DNA): TGTGCCAGCAGCTTAGCGGGAGTAAACTACAATGAGCAGTTCTTC. Translation gives CASSLAGVNYNEQFF.

This chain connects TRBV7-9 to TRBJ2-7, with TRBD2 matching 13 bases. The CDR3 is 16 amino acids. V shed 4 bases and J 3 bases; nucleotides not matched to a gene: 6. CDR1 SEHNR and CDR2 FQNEAQ come from the germline V gene (reference sequence). CDR3 coding DNA: TGTGCCAGCAGCTCCGGGGGGACTAGCGGGATCTACGAGCAGTACTTC. This translates into CASSSGGTSGIYEQYF.

This clone was counted once. The V gene is TRBV5-8, the J gene TRBJ2-2; the D gene could be TRBD1 or TRBD2 (6 bases each). CDR3 length: 16 amino acids. V lost 0 bases to trimming and J lost 4 bases, with 13 bases between them. Germline V lookup: CDR1 SGHTS, CDR2 YDEGEE. This chain's CDR3 is CASSLALEGGTGELFF. CDR3 DNA sequence: TGTGCCAGCAGCTTGGCCTTGGAGGGGGGCACCGGGGAGCTGTTTTTT.

The J gene is TRBJ1-4, the V gene TRBV10-1; 7 bases fit TRBD1. V shed 10 bases, J shed 17 bases, and the junction held 10 bases outside the gene matches. Germline V CDR1 and CDR2: WNHNN, SYGVQD (reference sequence). This CDR3 spans 10 amino acids. The CDR3 loop reads CATFQDREFF. CDR3 bases: TGCGCCACCTTTCAAGACAGGGAATTTTTT.

The chain links TRBV15 to TRBJ2-2; 9 bases align to TRBD2. Germline values: CDR1 LNHNV, CDR2 YYDKDF (reference sequence). The length of the CDR3 is 15 residues. J gave up 9 bases and V 5 bases, and 10 bases lay outside the gene matches. This CDR3 is CATSGGRAKFRELFF. The CDR3 DNA is TGTGCCACCAGCGGCGGGAGGGCCAAATTCAGGGAGCTGTTTTTT.

This clone was seen only once. This sequence joins TRBV27 and TRBJ1-5, with unresolved D. Trimming took off 2 bases at V and 5 bases at J, with 7 bases between the two ends. Germline V gene lookup returns CDR1 MNHEY and CDR2 SMNVEV (reference sequence). The CDR3 extends over 13 amino acids. DNA for the CDR3: TGTGCCAGCAGTTTAGGCACTGATCAGCCCCAGCATTTT. As protein: CASSLGTDQPQHF.

CDR3 residues: CASSSRTSGRAFFSEQYF. The CDR3 DNA is TGTGCCAGCAGTTCACGGACTAGCGGGAGGGCCTTTTTTTCCGAGCAGTACTTC. The chain joins TRBV27 to TRBJ2-7, with 15 bases lining up with TRBD2. Trimming cost V 4 bases and J 6 bases; bases outside gene matches: 13. The germline gives CDR1 MNHEY, CDR2 SMNVEV (reference sequence). This CDR3 region has 18 residues.

The rearrangement links TRBV11-3 to TRBJ2-2; D call uncertain. CDR3 size: 12 residues. V was pared by 1 base and J by 8 bases, with 5 bases between. CDR1 and CDR2 (germline): SGHNT, YENEEA. CDR3 region: CASSLGSGELFF. As DNA, the CDR3 is TGTGCCAGCAGCTTAGGAAGTGGGGAGCTGTTTTTT.

The chain couples TRBV4-1 to TRBJ1-4; D is possibly TRBD1 (6 bases). The CDR3 has 16 residues. V was trimmed by 3 bases and J by 5 bases, leaving 16 bases between them. CDR1 and CDR2 (germline): MGHRA, YSYEKL. DNA for the CDR3: TGCGCCAGCAGCCAGGAAAGACAGGCCCTAAATGAAAAACTGTTTTTT. This gives the protein CASSQERQALNEKLFF.

The chain carries TRBV6-5 and TRBJ2-3; the D gene could be TRBD1 or TRBD2 (5 bases each). The CDR3 consists of 14 residues. V was pared by 0 bases and J by 6 bases, with 10 bases between. Looked up from germline, CDR1 is MNHEY and CDR2 is SVGAGI. The CDR3, as DNA: TGTGCCAGCAGTTACTCGAGGGGTCGGGATACGCAGTATTTT. Translated, it gives CASSYSRGRDTQYF.